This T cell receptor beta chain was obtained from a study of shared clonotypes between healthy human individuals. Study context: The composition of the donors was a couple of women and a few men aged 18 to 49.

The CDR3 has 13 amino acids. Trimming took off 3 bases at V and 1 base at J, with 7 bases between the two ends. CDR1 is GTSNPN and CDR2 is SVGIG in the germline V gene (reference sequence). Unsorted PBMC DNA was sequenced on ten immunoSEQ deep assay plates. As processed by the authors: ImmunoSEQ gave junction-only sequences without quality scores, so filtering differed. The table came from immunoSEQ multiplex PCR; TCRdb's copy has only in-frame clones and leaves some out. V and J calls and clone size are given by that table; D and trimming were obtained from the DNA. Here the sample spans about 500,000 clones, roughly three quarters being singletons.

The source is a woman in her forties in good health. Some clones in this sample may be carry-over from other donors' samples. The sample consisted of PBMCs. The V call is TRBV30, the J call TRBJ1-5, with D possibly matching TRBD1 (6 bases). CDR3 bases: TGTGCCTGGAGGGGGGGCAGCAATCAGCCCCAGCATTTT. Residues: CAWRGGSNQPQHF.